This is a list of T cell receptor beta chains from one sample in a study of cytomegalovirus exposure and HLA in healthy donors. Using immunoSEQ multiplex PCR, the repertoire was profiled, and TCRdb retains in-frame clones only, with some absent. Among 100,000 to 150,000 clones listed, 75% to 80% were seen once. The specimen was PBMCs. These receptors originate from a male donor in good health and CMV-seronegative. The CDR3 runs from the conserved cysteine through the conserved F or W. The D gene is left open where the match is weak. Clone sizes are given selectively: once, few, many, or a class where the clone is expanded.

TRBD2 | 13 | TRBJ2-7 | . | TRBV29-1 | CSVEGGFAYEQYF | TGCAGCGTTGAGGGGGGGTTCGCCTACGAGCAGTACTTC
. | 15 | TRBJ2-6 | few | TRBV5-4 | CASSLESSGANVLTF | TGTGCCAGCAGCTTGGAGAGCTCTGGGGCCAACGTCCTGACTTTC
. | 13 | TRBJ2-5 | . | TRBV6-6 | CASSYDGEETQYF | TGTGCCAGCAGTTACGACGGGGAGGAGACCCAGTACTTC
TRBD1 | 16 | TRBJ2-7 | once | TRBV9 | CASSVDGTGGIYEQYF | TGTGCCAGCAGCGTCGACGGGACAGGGGGTATATACGAGCAGTACTTC
. | 14 | TRBJ2-7 | . | TRBV5-1 | CASSLSGGSYEQYF | TGCGCCAGCAGCTTGTCCGGGGGATCCTACGAGCAGTACTTC
TRBD1 | 16 | TRBJ1-4 | few | TRBV7-9 | CASSLFGATGVGKLFF | TGTGCCAGCAGCTTATTTGGCGCGACAGGGGTAGGAAAACTGTTTTTT
TRBD1 | 16 | TRBJ1-1 | . | TRBV7-9 | CASSLIQGIGLTEAFF | TGTGCCAGCAGCTTAATACAGGGGATCGGTTTGACTGAAGCTTTCTTT
. | 15 | TRBJ1-2 | . | TRBV7-2 | CASSSGQSSNYGYTF | TGTGCCAGCAGCTCCGGACAGTCTTCTAACTATGGCTACACCTTC
. | 12 | TRBJ1-1 | few | TRBV18 | CASSFRDTEAFF | TGTGCCAGCTCCTTTCGGGACACTGAAGCTTTCTTT
TRBD1 | 13 | TRBJ2-5 | . | TRBV29-1 | CSGDRGGQETQYF | TGCAGCGGCGACAGGGGAGGCCAAGAGACCCAGTACTTC
TRBD1 | 13 | TRBJ1-1 | . | TRBV4-3 | CASSRDRNTEAFF | TGCGCCAGCAGCCGGGACAGAAACACTGAAGCTTTCTTT
. | 17 | TRBJ2-6 | . | TRBV7-3 | CASSATAGGAGANVLTF | TGTGCCAGCAGTGCCACGGCCGGAGGGGCTGGGGCCAACGTCCTGACTTTC
TRBD1 | 11 | TRBJ2-1 | . | TRBV7-8 | CASSQGTGTLF | TGTGCCAGCAGCCAAGGGACAGGGACCCTCTTC
TRBD1 | 13 | TRBJ1-5 | . | TRBV2 | CASNTGGLQPQHF | TGTGCCAGCAACACAGGGGGCCTTCAGCCCCAGCATTTT
. | 12 | TRBJ1-5 | . | TRBV7-8 | CASSPTDQPQHF | TGTGCCAGCAGCCCGACTGATCAGCCCCAGCATTTT
TRBD1 | 15 | TRBJ2-5 | . | TRBV11-2 | CASSWDRGVGETQYF | TGTGCCAGCAGCTGGGACAGGGGGGTAGGGGAGACCCAGTACTTC
. | 15 | TRBJ1-6 | few | TRBV4-3 | CASSQERRTNSPLHF | TGCGCCAGCAGCCAAGAAAGGCGGACAAATTCACCCCTCCACTTT
TRBD1 | 16 | TRBJ2-1 | . | TRBV7-2 | CASSQFGTGAGNEQFF | TGTGCCAGCAGCCAGTTCGGGACAGGGGCCGGTAATGAGCAGTTCTTC
TRBD1 | 14 | TRBJ2-5 | . | TRBV9 | CASSPGTGGETQYF | TGTGCCAGCAGCCCGGGGACAGGGGGGGAGACCCAGTACTTC
TRBD1 | 14 | TRBJ1-2 | . | TRBV4-3 | CASSQEQGDYGYTF | TGCGCCAGCAGCCAAGAACAGGGGGACTATGGCTACACCTTC
TRBD1 | 15 | TRBJ2-7 | . | TRBV6-5 | CASSKRQGAFDEQYF | TGTGCCAGCAGTAAGAGACAGGGGGCATTTGACGAGCAGTACTTC
TRBD2 | 14 | TRBJ2-7 | . | TRBV5-8 | CARGDPGGSYEQYF | TGTGCCAGAGGGGACCCGGGGGGTTCCTACGAGCAGTACTTC